The clone carrying this T cell receptor beta chain was picked up many times. Its antigen is not identified. There are 16 residues in the CDR3. With 0 bases removed from V and 2 bases from J, the gap between germline ends came to 14 bases. The data are from a study of CD8 T cells in ankylosing spondylitis. Construction of TCR beta libraries was performed using quantitative 5'-RACE with molecular barcodes. TCRdb reprocessed the 5' RACE reads with MiXCR, giving one entry per CDR3 protein. The sample yields roughly 160,000 distinct CDR3 sequences, roughly 10% seen once. Study-wide results and limits: Earlier literature documents some of the motif variants in reactive arthritis synovial fluid and blood. As reported, disease-linked clones showed significant enrichment in matched ankylosing spondylitis synovial fluid. Apparently characteristic of ankylosing spondylitis blood was a TCR beta motif (under ten highly homologous variants).

This receptor was obtained from a male donor with ankylosing spondylitis or in good health (not recorded which). The V gene is TRBV12-3 or TRBV12-4, the J gene TRBJ2-7, with D perhaps being TRBD1 or TRBD2 (5 bases each). The sequenced material came from blood, either unsorted or a sorted T cell fraction (not recorded which). CDR3 region: CASSLARGGSAYEQYF. The CDR3 nucleotides are TGTGCCAGCAGTTTAGCGAGGGGCGGTAGCGCCTACGAGCAGTACTTC.